This T cell receptor beta chain was captured by sequencing in a study of blood T cell repertoires in COVID-19. At the level of the study: The United States, Italy and Spain provided the acute and convalescent COVID-19 samples.

This CDR3 contains 11 residues. CDR1 and CDR2 from the germline V gene are DFQATT and SNEGSKA (reference sequence). V lost 5 bases, J lost 4 bases, and 9 bases lay in between. Donors in Cohort 3 counted as recovered after two negative PCRs, clearance, or symptom resolution. The repertoire was sequenced with immunoSEQ multiplex PCR; TCRdb's copy has only in-frame clones and lacks some. This sample carries approximately 200,000 clones, 80% to 85% of them seen once, and the ten largest clones take 7% to 9%. This clonotype was sampled from a man aged 40-55 years who had recovered from COVID-19. The sequenced material came from PBMCs or T cells enriched from blood (not recorded which). The chain combines TRBV20-1 with TRBJ2-7; weak D call: TRBD2 (5 bases). CDR3 nucleotide sequence: TGCAGTGCTTGGGAGAAATACGAGCAGTACTTC. This encodes CSAWEKYEQYF.